The 4 T cell receptor beta chains below were found in one sample sequenced in a study of CD8+CD57+ T cells in acquired aplastic anemia (dated by TCRdb to 2016 to 2019). Patients chosen for sequencing had shown expansion of CD8+CD57+ cells by flow cytometry. The reads were generated on an Illumina HiSeq 2000. Profiling of TCR beta VDJ combinations and CDR3 sequences used genomic DNA as the template. TCRdb passed the public sequencing reads through fastp at Q25 and MiXCR, retaining productive beta sequences. Rows with one shared CDR3 protein collapse into an entry with the most common genes and DNA. The sample includes under 200,000 distinct CDR3 sequences, with 60% to 80% observed a single time. The ten largest clones capture approximately 42% of the sample. Sequences were obtained from sorted CD4+, CD8+, or CD8+CD57+ T cells (not recorded which) from PBMCs. The receptors come from a human donor with aplastic anemia.

This clonotype has only a few counts. The CDR3 nucleotides are TGCAGTGCTGTGACAGACTATGGCTACACCTTC. It is translated as CSAVTDYGYTF. The chain links TRBV20-1 to TRBJ1-2; the D gene is possibly TRBD1 (5 bases). From germline, CDR1 is DFQATT and CDR2 SNEGSKA (reference sequence). Deletions cut 5 bases from V and 3 bases from J, with 7 bases between. CDR3 size: 11 residues.

The genes are TRBV5-1 and TRBJ2-6; a weak D match, TRBD1 (6 bases). From germline, CDR1 is SGHRS and CDR2 YFSETQ. The CDR3 consists of 17 residues. The V end was cut by 4 bases, the J end by 3 bases, with 17 bases between. This chain's CDR3 is CASSTGQLSGGANVLTF. The CDR3 DNA reads TGCGCCAGCAGCACGGGACAACTCTCTGGTGGGGCCAACGTCCTGACTTTC.

CDR3 sequence reads: CASSSRQGLNSPLHF. In DNA form, the CDR3 reads TGTGCCAGCAGCTCAAGACAGGGATTAAATTCACCCCTCCACTTT. The V and J genes are TRBV7-6 and TRBJ1-6; 7 positions match TRBD1. V was clipped by 4 bases and J by 7 bases; unmatched bases: 7. The CDR3 is 15 amino acids. Germline CDR1 is SGHVS and CDR2 is FNYEAQ.

This clonotype has just one count. The chain has TRBV7-9 and TRBJ2-3, with 11 bases matching TRBD2. J lost 4 bases, V lost 4 bases, and 4 bases had no gene match. CDR3 length equals 15 residues. CDR1 SEHNR and CDR2 FQNEAQ come from the germline V gene (reference sequence). In DNA, the CDR3 is TGTGCCAGCAGCTCGCTAGCGGGGGGTTCAGATACGCAGTATTTT. It codes for CASSSLAGGSDTQYF.